This TCR beta chain was observed in a study of OX40 agonist ivuxolimab in advanced cancers. Study as a whole: Every 2 weeks, ivuxolimab was infused into the patients intravenously at between 0.01 and 10 mg/kg. Whole-study results and caveats: Blood T cells, both CD4+ and CD8+, expanded clonally by week 6 at 0.1 to 3.0 mg/kg.

The data were produced by immunoSEQ multiplex PCR, yet TCRdb's version contains in-frame clones alone and is incomplete. The data show 90,000 to 120,000 clones, more than 85% seen once. As to this clone: Its antigen is still unknown.

The sequencing here drew on CD4+ or CD8+ T cells sorted from blood, taken in a trial of the OX40 agonist ivuxolimab. The clonotype was recovered from an adult with an advanced solid tumor such as melanoma, head and neck, liver or kidney cancer.

Written as DNA, the CDR3 is TGTGCCAGCAGAGAAACAAAACTGGGGAACACTGAAGCTTTCTTT. Encoded protein: CASRETKLGNTEAFF. This chain uses TRBV6-1 with TRBJ1-1; D not resolved. Germline values: CDR1 MNHNS, CDR2 SASEGT. The V end lost 6 bases, the J end lost 1 base, and 15 bases lay between the germline ends. This CDR3 comprises 15 residues.